The 18 T cell receptor beta chains given below trace back to one sample, sequenced in a study of CD8+CD57+ T cells in acquired aplastic anemia. Genomic DNA, the template, was used for profiling of the TCR beta VDJ and CDR3. TCRdb called the reads again in MiXCR, with one record for every CDR3 protein. The table has 250,000 to 300,000 distinct CDR3 sequences, around three fifths seen once; the top ten hold approximately 1.3%. Before being chosen for sequencing, patients had shown CD8+CD57+ cell expansion by flow cytometry. Sequenced input: sorted CD4+, CD8+, or CD8+CD57+ T cells (not recorded which) from PBMCs. The receptors here all came from a human donor with aplastic anemia.

The DNA for the CDR3 is TGTGCCACCAGTGATTTACAGGGGGACACCGGGGAGCTGTTTTTT. Translation: CATSDLQGDTGELFF. The V gene is TRBV24-1, the J gene TRBJ2-2; 8 bases are shared with TRBD1. V dropped 1 base and J dropped 3; count of bases not matched to a gene: 0. Germline assignment: CDR1 KGHDR and CDR2 SFDVKD. This CDR3 has 15 amino acids.

This chain uses TRBV20-1 with TRBJ2-1; 8 bases map to TRBD2. Trimming took 0 bases from V and 9 from J; bases not matched to a gene: 7. CDR3 length: 14 residues. In germline, CDR1 is DFQATT, CDR2 SNEGSKA (reference sequence). CDR3: CSARDRTLAGEQFF. The CDR3 nucleotides read TGCAGTGCTAGAGATCGAACCCTAGCGGGTGAGCAGTTCTTC.

This clonotype was counted at least ten times. The CDR3 sequence: CASSLTGSVGIYEQYF. As DNA, the CDR3 is TGTGCCAGCAGCTTAACAGGGTCGGTTGGCATCTACGAGCAGTACTTC. The V and J genes are TRBV7-9 and TRBJ2-7; a weak D match, TRBD1 (6 bases). CDR1 is SEHNR and CDR2 is FQNEAQ in the germline V gene (reference sequence). The CDR3 is 16 amino acids. V gave up 2 bases and J gave up 3 bases, with 17 bases separating them.

The genes are TRBV19 and TRBJ2-7, with 7 bases aligning to TRBD2. Trimming cost V 3 bases and J 2 bases; bases outside gene matches: 13. Looked up from germline, CDR1 is LNHDA and CDR2 is SQIVND (reference sequence). There are 17 residues in the CDR3. In DNA form, the CDR3 reads TGTGCCAGTAGTATCCTTGCCTCAGGGAGGGGAACCTACGAGCAGTACTTC. Protein product: CASSILASGRGTYEQYF.

The chain employs TRBV5-1 and TRBJ2-2, with 7 bases that match TRBD2. V lost 1 base, J lost 8 bases, and 5 bases stayed unmatched. The CDR3 runs to 14 residues. Germline-derived CDR1 and CDR2 are SGHRS and YFSETQ. The CDR3 nucleotides read TGCGCCAGCAGCTTGAGCGGGACGGATGGGGAGCTGTTTTTT. This codes for CASSLSGTDGELFF.

The V call is TRBV10-3, the J call TRBJ1-3, with a weak D call TRBD1 (5 bases). Trimming pared 6 bases from V and 6 bases from J, leaving 9 bases between. The CDR3 sequence is 12 residues long. The V gene's germline CDR1 is ENHRY and CDR2 SYGVKD. CDR3 region: CAIRGTSNTIYF. The CDR3, as DNA: TGTGCCATCAGGGGGACCTCAAACACCATATATTTT.

In regard to this clonotype: The junction does not match germline at one end; this may be a read error. The V and J genes are TRBV20-1 and TRBJ2-7, with D possibly matching TRBD2 (6 bases). In germline, CDR1 is DFQATT, CDR2 SNEGSKA (reference sequence). The CDR3 loop spans 14 amino acids. CDR3 loop: CGASPPGRHYEQYF. The CDR3, as DNA: TGCGGTGCTAGCCCCCCCGGGAGACACTACGAGCAGTACTTC.

V and J are TRBV7-8 and TRBJ1-2; 8 bases match TRBD1. V shed 1 base, J shed 4 bases, and the junction held 5 bases outside the gene matches. Germline V gives CDR1 SGHVS, CDR2 FQNEAQ. The CDR3 sequence is 15 residues long. The CDR3 spells CASSLVGQGFYGYTF. In DNA, the CDR3 is TGTGCCAGCAGCTTAGTTGGACAGGGCTTCTATGGCTACACCTTC. The variable domain in full, with the rest retrieved from reference TRBV7-8 and TRBJ1-2, is GAGVSQSPRYKVAKRGQDVALRCDPISGHVSLFWYQQALGQGPEFLTYFQNEAQLDKSGLPSDRFFAERPEGSVSTLKIQRTQQEDSAVYLCASSLVGQGFYGYTFGSGTRLTVV.

The chain links TRBV9 to TRBJ1-1; 8 bases line up with TRBD1. J lost 5 bases, V lost 0 bases, and 3 bases had no gene match. Germline assignment: CDR1 SGDLS and CDR2 YYNGEE. This CDR3 contains 14 residues. CDR3 bases: TGTGCCAGCAGCGTAGGGACAGGGCAGACTGAAGCTTTCTTT. Residues: CASSVGTGQTEAFF.

The chain has TRBV7-2 and TRBJ2-2, with a possible D match to TRBD2 (6 bases). The CDR3 loop spans 15 amino acids. In germline, CDR1 is SGHTA, CDR2 FQGNSA. The V and J ends lost 1 base and 7 bases respectively, with 13 bases between them. CDR3 nucleotides: TGTGCCAGCAGCTTAGTTGGAGGGAAGGGCGGGGAGCTGTTTTTT. Encoded protein: CASSLVGGKGGELFF.

This clonotype was found many times. The rearrangement uses TRBV11-2 and TRBJ1-1, with D perhaps TRBD1 (5 bases). V lost 3 bases and J lost 5, with 16 bases in between. The germline V gene encodes CDR1 SGHAT and CDR2 FQNNGV. This CDR3 comprises 15 residues. CDR3 amino acids: CASSFSGGVGTEAFF. CDR3 DNA: TGTGCCAGCAGCTTTAGTGGGGGTGTAGGGACTGAAGCTTTCTTT.

The rearrangement uses TRBV29-1 and TRBJ1-1; tentatively, D is TRBD1 (6 bases). CDR3 size: 12 residues. Germline V lookup: CDR1 SQVTM, CDR2 ANQGSEA. This chain's CDR3 is CSARGTGAAAFF. Here the CDR3 DNA reads TGCAGTGCTAGGGGGACGGGGGCTGCTGCTTTCTTT.

The chain has TRBV10-1 and TRBJ1-4, with D hard to call. V lost 5 bases, J lost 8 bases, and 12 bases lay in between. CDR3 length: 13 residues. Germline V CDR1 and CDR2: WNHNN, SYGVQD (reference sequence). CDR3 sequence: CASSTWAEEKLFF. The CDR3 nucleotides are TGCGCCAGCAGTACCTGGGCAGAAGAAAAACTGTTTTTT.

This rearrangement joins TRBV7-9 to TRBJ2-5; a possible D gene is TRBD2 (5 bases). The CDR3 covers 15 residues. The germline V gene encodes CDR1 SEHNR and CDR2 FQNEAQ (reference sequence). Trimming left V 3 bases short and J 5 bases short, with 16 bases between. In DNA form, the CDR3 reads TGTGCCAGCAGCTTTTCCCGAGGGCCGCCGGAGACCCAGTACTTC. It yields the protein CASSFSRGPPETQYF. The entire variable domain, with the rest obtained from reference TRBV7-9 and TRBJ2-5, is as follows: DTGVSQNPRHKITKRGQNVTFRCDPISEHNRLYWYRQTLGQGPEFLTYFQNEAQLEKSRLLSDRFSAERPKGSFSTLEIQRTEQGDSAMYLCASSFSRGPPETQYFGPGTRLLVL.

This clonotype was observed at least ten times. The rearrangement joins TRBV9 to TRBJ1-1; D gene ambiguous. The germline V gene has CDR1 SGDLS and CDR2 YYNGEE. CDR3 length: 16 residues. The V end was cut by 4 bases, the J end by 0 bases, with 16 bases between. CDR3 DNA: TGTGCCAGCAGCTCGTTAACCAATGCTGTGAACACTGAAGCTTTCTTT. Its protein product is CASSSLTNAVNTEAFF.

The V call is TRBV5-1, the J call TRBJ2-3, with D unresolved. Between the trimmed V and J ends, which lost 0 bases and 0 bases, there was a span of 11 bases. The CDR3 totals 16 residues. CDR1 and CDR2 from the germline V gene are SGHRS and YFSETQ. CDR3 nucleotides: TGCGCCAGCAGCTTGGTCCCAGGTCCGAGCACAGATACGCAGTATTTT. Amino acid sequence: CASSLVPGPSTDTQYF.

The J gene is TRBJ2-3, the V gene TRBV29-1, with 7 bases that match TRBD2. Germline values: CDR1 SQVTM, CDR2 ANQGSEA. This CDR3 is built from 13 residues. V was pared by 3 bases and J by 4 bases, with 4 bases of the junction left unmatched. CDR3 sequence reads: CSVEGGGSDTQYF. The CDR3 bases are TGCAGCGTTGAGGGGGGGGGGTCAGATACGCAGTATTTT.

This clonotype was seen only once. This chain uses TRBV19 with TRBJ2-5; a possible D gene is TRBD1 (5 bases). Trimming left V 5 bases short and J 4 bases short, with 11 bases between. Germline V lookup: CDR1 LNHDA, CDR2 SQIVND (reference sequence). This CDR3 is built from 13 residues. The CDR3 sequence: CASSVARAETQYF. For the CDR3, the DNA is TGTGCCAGTAGTGTGGCCAGGGCAGAGACCCAGTACTTC.